This is a list of T cell receptor beta chains from one sample in a study of blood T cell repertoires in COVID-19. The protocol was immunoSEQ multiplex PCR, while the TCRdb copy is restricted to in-frame clones and leaves out a portion. The data hold fewer than 250,000 clones, with about nine tenths observed a single time. The sequenced sample consisted of peripheral blood. These receptors were collected from a young man with COVID-19, enrolled during active disease. Both conserved end residues are part of each CDR3. D genes are given only for firm matches. Only part of the rows carry a size: once, few, many, or a class if the clone is expanded.

-	TRBJ2-7	-	TRBV10-3	CAISAGSYEQYF	TGTGCCATCAGTGCAGGTTCCTACGAGCAGTACTTC
-	TRBJ2-1	-	TRBV5-1	CASSLGFAPQAGQFF	TGCGCCAGCAGCTTGGGTTTTGCCCCCCAAGCGGGGCAGTTCTTC
TRBD1	TRBJ1-2	-	TRBV6-5	CASSTRDRDGYTF	TGTGCCAGCAGCACCAGAGACAGGGATGGCTACACCTTC
TRBD1	TRBJ1-1	few	TRBV6-5	CATAGQGNTEAFF	TGTGCCACTGCGGGACAGGGGAACACTGAAGCTTTCTTT
-	TRBJ1-5	-	TRBV12-5	CASGLSTGTQPQHF	TGTGCTAGTGGTTTGTCAACAGGGACTCAGCCCCAGCATTTT
-	TRBJ2-2	once	TRBV7-3	CASSPGQGITGELFF	TGTGCCAGCAGCCCAGGCCAGGGAATCACCGGGGAGCTGTTTTTT
TRBD1	TRBJ1-1	-	TRBV19	CASSPLTGVTEAFF	TGTGCCAGTAGTCCCTTAACAGGGGTCACTGAAGCTTTCTTT
-	TRBJ1-6	-	TRBV7-9	CASSPPLREGSPLHF	TGTGCCAGCAGCCCCCCCCTCAGGGAAGGATCACCCCTCCACTTT
-	TRBJ1-1	-	TRBV12-3/TRBV12-4	CASSLTGNTEAFF	TGTGCCAGCAGTTTGACGGGGAACACTGAAGCTTTCTTT
-	TRBJ1-2	-	TRBV10-2	CASTRGAGESYGYTF	TGCGCCAGCACCCGGGGGGCAGGGGAATCCTATGGCTACACCTTC
TRBD1	TRBJ1-1	-	TRBV5-4	CASSEGQGLMNTEAFF	TGTGCCAGCAGCGAGGGACAGGGCTTAATGAACACTGAAGCTTTCTTT
-	TRBJ1-4	-	TRBV7-2	CASSLGTGGKLFF	TGTGCCAGCAGCTTAGGGACCGGGGGAAAACTGTTTTTT
-	TRBJ2-5	-	TRBV4-2	CASSQGSGQETQYF	TGTGCCAGCAGCCAAGGCAGCGGCCAAGAGACCCAGTACTTC
TRBD1	TRBJ2-1	-	TRBV15	CATSRGQGADNEQFF	TGTGCCACCAGCAGAGGACAGGGGGCTGACAATGAGCAGTTCTTC
TRBD1	TRBJ1-2	-	TRBV2	CASGTLQGAKGYTF	TGTGCCAGCGGGACCCTACAGGGGGCTAAGGGCTACACCTTC
-	TRBJ2-7	-	TRBV10-3	CAIAPEATYEQYF	TGTGCCATCGCCCCCGAGGCCACCTACGAGCAGTACTTC
TRBD1	TRBJ2-7	-	TRBV7-9	CASSPAGGGYEQYF	TGTGCCAGCAGCCCTGCAGGGGGCGGGTACGAGCAGTACTTC
-	TRBJ1-1	-	TRBV5-6	CASSLNGGLNVEAFF	TGTGCCAGCAGCTTGAACGGCGGATTGAATGTTGAAGCTTTCTTT
TRBD1	TRBJ1-6	-	TRBV6-5	CASRMGQGANSPLHF	TGTGCCAGCAGAATGGGACAGGGGGCGAATTCACCCCTCCACTTT
-	TRBJ1-2	-	TRBV10-2	CASSESGYGYTF	TGCGCCAGCAGTGAGTCCGGGTATGGCTACACCTTC
TRBD1	TRBJ1-2	-	TRBV29-1	CSAIRQGGLGYTF	TGCAGCGCCATTCGACAGGGCGGACTGGGCTACACCTTC
-	TRBJ1-1	-	TRBV7-2	CASSILSGVGTEAFF	TGTGCCAGCAGCATTCTCTCAGGGGTTGGGACTGAAGCTTTCTTT
-	TRBJ1-6	-	TRBV6-6	CASSYTPPGSNSPLHF	TGTGCCAGCAGTTACACCCCCCCAGGGTCTAATTCACCCCTCCACTTT
TRBD1	TRBJ1-5	-	TRBV4-1	CASSRPDYRDRVRGVGQPQHF	TGCGCCAGCAGCCGCCCTGATTACCGGGACAGGGTCCGAGGGGTGGGTCAGCCCCAGCATTTT
-	TRBJ1-3	-	TRBV7-6	CASSLEGSGGSGNTIYF	TGTGCCAGCAGCTTAGAAGGTAGCGGGGGTTCTGGAAACACCATATATTTT
-	TRBJ1-6	-	TRBV27	CASSPHETSREYNSPLHF	TGTGCCAGCAGTCCCCACGAGACTAGCAGGGAGTATAATTCACCCCTCCACTTT
TRBD1	TRBJ2-7	-	TRBV5-1	CASTIGQEKYEQYF	TGCGCCAGCACCATAGGACAGGAAAAGTACGAGCAGTACTTC
TRBD1	TRBJ1-2	-	TRBV6-5	CASRTGRAGYTF	TGTGCCAGCAGGACAGGGCGGGCTGGCTACACCTTC
TRBD1	TRBJ2-2	-	TRBV18	CASSPSVPTGPTGELFF	TGTGCCAGCTCACCCTCCGTACCGACAGGGCCCACCGGGGAGCTGTTTTTT
TRBD1	TRBJ1-2	-	TRBV2	CASRAPGTGGEGYTF	TGTGCCAGCAGGGCCCCCGGGACAGGGGGCGAAGGCTACACCTTC
-	TRBJ2-4	-	TRBV13	CASSLGPPGKNIQYF	TGTGCCAGCAGCTTAGGGCCTCCGGGCAAAAACATTCAGTACTTC
TRBD1	TRBJ2-7	-	TRBV28	CASTFRDRDSEQYF	TGTGCCAGCACCTTCCGGGACAGGGACTCCGAGCAGTACTTC
TRBD1	TRBJ1-6	-	TRBV9	CASSGGQGQNSPLHF	TGTGCCAGCAGCGGGGGACAGGGACAAAATTCACCCCTCCACTTT
TRBD1	TRBJ1-2	-	TRBV9	CASSSSPAERTGRFFTTEGYTF	TGTGCCAGCAGCTCATCCCCGGCGGAGAGGACAGGCCGGTTCTTCACGACGGAGGGCTACACCTTC
-	TRBJ1-1	-	TRBV7-9	CASSPPLARGKAFF	TGTGCCAGCAGCCCCCCCTTAGCCCGCGGGAAAGCTTTCTTT
-	TRBJ1-1	-	TRBV18	CASSPPLGGATEAFF	TGTGCCAGCTCACCACCGTTAGGGGGGGCCACTGAAGCTTTCTTT
-	TRBJ1-1	-	TRBV11-2	CASSLGTGGEAFF	TGTGCCAGCAGCTTAGGTACGGGGGGAGAAGCTTTCTTT
-	TRBJ1-1	-	TRBV7-3	CASSWKSGGSNPEAFF	TGTGCCAGCAGCTGGAAGAGTGGGGGGAGCAACCCTGAAGCTTTCTTT
TRBD2	TRBJ2-3	-	TRBV6-5	CASSYSTSGNTDTQYF	TGTGCCAGCAGTTACTCAACTAGCGGGAACACAGATACGCAGTATTTT
-	TRBJ2-5	-	TRBV15	CATSRVARPQETQYF	TGTGCCACCAGCAGAGTGGCTAGGCCACAAGAGACCCAGTACTTC
-	TRBJ2-7	-	TRBV5-6	CASSLAGSVYEQYF	TGTGCCAGCAGCTTGGCAGGGTCGGTCTACGAGCAGTACTTC
-	TRBJ1-2	-	TRBV9	CASSSEGYGYTF	TGTGCCAGCAGCTCTGAGGGATATGGCTACACCTTC
-	TRBJ2-5	-	TRBV9	CASRLDPRVEETQYF	TGTGCCAGCAGATTGGACCCCAGGGTAGAAGAGACCCAGTACTTC
-	TRBJ1-1	-	TRBV7-3	CASSPLGSNTEAFF	TGTGCCAGCAGCCCGCTAGGATCGAACACTGAAGCTTTCTTT
-	TRBJ2-7	-	TRBV7-6	CASSLAGGRGSYEQYF	TGTGCCAGCAGCTTAGCGGGTGGGCGGGGAAGCTACGAGCAGTACTTC
TRBD1	TRBJ2-7	-	TRBV5-1	CASSLYGQGDEQYF	TGCGCCAGCAGCTTGTACGGACAGGGTGACGAGCAGTACTTC
TRBD2	TRBJ2-5	-	TRBV19	CASSMQRGGWETQYF	TGTGCCAGTAGTATGCAGCGGGGGGGTTGGGAGACCCAGTACTTC
TRBD1	TRBJ1-4	-	TRBV4-1	CASSHLTLTGTEHNEKLFF	TGCGCCAGCAGCCACCTTACCTTGACCGGGACAGAACATAATGAAAAACTGTTTTTT
TRBD1	TRBJ2-7	-	TRBV7-3	CASSYGTGREQYF	TGTGCCAGCAGCTACGGGACAGGGAGGGAGCAGTACTTC
-	TRBJ1-1	few	TRBV7-9	CASSHTGMGNTEAFF	TGTGCCAGCAGCCACACAGGGATGGGGAACACTGAAGCTTTCTTT
TRBD1	TRBJ1-1	-	TRBV10-3	CAISFDRGTEAFF	TGTGCCATCAGTTTTGACAGGGGCACTGAAGCTTTCTTT
TRBD1	TRBJ2-3	-	TRBV18	CASSSRDRFTDTQYF	TGTGCCAGCTCATCCCGGGACAGGTTCACAGATACGCAGTATTTT
-	TRBJ1-1	-	TRBV5-6	CASSPWAGSRTEAFF	TGTGCCAGCAGCCCATGGGCGGGCAGCAGAACTGAAGCTTTCTTT